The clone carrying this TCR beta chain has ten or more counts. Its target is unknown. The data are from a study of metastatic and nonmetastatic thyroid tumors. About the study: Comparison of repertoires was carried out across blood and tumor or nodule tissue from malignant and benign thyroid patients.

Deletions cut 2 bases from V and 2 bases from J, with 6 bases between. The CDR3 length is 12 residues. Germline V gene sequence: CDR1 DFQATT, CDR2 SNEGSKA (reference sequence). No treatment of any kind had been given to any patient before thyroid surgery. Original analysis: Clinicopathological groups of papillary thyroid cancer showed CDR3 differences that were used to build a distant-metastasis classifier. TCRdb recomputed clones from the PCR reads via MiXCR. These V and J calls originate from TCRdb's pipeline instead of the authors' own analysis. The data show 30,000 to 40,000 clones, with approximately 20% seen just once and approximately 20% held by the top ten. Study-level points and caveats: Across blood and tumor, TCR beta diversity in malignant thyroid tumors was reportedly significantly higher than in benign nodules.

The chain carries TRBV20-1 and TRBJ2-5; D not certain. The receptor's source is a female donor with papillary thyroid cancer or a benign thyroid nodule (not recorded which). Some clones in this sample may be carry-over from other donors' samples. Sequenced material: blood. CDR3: CSARMTQETQYF. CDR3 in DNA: TGCAGTGCTAGAATGACACAAGAGACCCAGTACTTC.